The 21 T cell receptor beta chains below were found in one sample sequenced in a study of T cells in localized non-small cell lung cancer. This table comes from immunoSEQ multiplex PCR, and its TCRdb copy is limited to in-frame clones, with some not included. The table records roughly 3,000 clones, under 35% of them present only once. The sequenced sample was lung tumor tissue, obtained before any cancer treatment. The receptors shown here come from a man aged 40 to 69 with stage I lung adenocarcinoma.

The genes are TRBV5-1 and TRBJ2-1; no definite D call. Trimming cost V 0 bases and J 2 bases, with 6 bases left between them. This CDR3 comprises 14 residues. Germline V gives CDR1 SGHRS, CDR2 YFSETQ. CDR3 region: CASSLVGTYNEQFF. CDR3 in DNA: TGCGCCAGCAGCTTGGTTGGGACCTACAATGAGCAGTTCTTC.

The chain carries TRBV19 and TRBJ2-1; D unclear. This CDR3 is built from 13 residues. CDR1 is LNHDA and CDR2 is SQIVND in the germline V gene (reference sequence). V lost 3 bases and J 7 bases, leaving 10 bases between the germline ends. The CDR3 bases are TGTGCCAGTAGTATCCCACCTCTGAATGAGCAGTTCTTC. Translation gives CASSIPPLNEQFF.

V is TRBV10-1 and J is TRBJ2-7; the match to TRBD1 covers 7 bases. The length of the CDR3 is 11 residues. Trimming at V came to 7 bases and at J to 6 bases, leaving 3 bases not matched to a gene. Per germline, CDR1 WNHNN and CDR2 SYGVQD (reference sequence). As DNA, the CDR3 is TGCGCCAGCACGACAGGGATCGAGCAGTACTTC. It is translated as CASTTGIEQYF.

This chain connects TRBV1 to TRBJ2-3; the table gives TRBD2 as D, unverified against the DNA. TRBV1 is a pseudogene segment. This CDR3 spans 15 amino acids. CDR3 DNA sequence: TGCACCAGCAGTGAAGGCGGGGGAGAGACAGATACGCAGTATTTT. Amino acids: CTSSEGGGETDTQYF.

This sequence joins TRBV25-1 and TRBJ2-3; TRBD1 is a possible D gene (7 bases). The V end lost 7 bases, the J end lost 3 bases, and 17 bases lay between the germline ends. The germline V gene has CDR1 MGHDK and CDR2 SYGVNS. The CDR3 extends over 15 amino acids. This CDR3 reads CASTQGPGGTDTQYF. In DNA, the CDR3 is TGTGCCAGCACCCAAGGGCCAGGGGGGACAGATACGCAGTATTTT.

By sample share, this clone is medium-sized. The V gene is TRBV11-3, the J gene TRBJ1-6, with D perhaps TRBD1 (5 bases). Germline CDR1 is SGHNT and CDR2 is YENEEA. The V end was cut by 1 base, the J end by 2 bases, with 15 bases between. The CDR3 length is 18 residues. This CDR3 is CASSLGQGLLPYNSPLHF. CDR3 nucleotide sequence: TGTGCCAGCAGCTTAGGGCAGGGATTGCTCCCCTATAATTCACCCCTCCACTTT. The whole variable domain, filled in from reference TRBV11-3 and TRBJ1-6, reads EAGVVQSPRYKIIEKKQPVAFWCNPISGHNTLYWYLQNLGQGPELLIRYENEEAVDDSQLPKDRFSAERLKGVDSTLKIQPAELGDSAVYLCASSLGQGLLPYNSPLHFGNGTRLTVT.

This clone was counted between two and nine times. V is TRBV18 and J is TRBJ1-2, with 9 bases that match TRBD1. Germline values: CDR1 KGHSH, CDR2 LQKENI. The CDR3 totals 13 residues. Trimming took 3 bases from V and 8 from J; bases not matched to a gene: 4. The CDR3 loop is CASSPDRGRGYTF. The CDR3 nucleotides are TGTGCCAGCTCACCTGACAGGGGGAGAGGCTACACCTTC.

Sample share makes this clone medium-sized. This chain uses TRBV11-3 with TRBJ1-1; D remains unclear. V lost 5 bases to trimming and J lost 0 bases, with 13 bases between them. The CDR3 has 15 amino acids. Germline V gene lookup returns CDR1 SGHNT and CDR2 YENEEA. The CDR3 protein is CASSQGSAMNTEAFF. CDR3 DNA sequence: TGTGCCAGCAGCCAAGGGTCCGCCATGAACACTGAAGCTTTCTTT. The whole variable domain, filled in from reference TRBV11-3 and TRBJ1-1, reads EAGVVQSPRYKIIEKKQPVAFWCNPISGHNTLYWYLQNLGQGPELLIRYENEEAVDDSQLPKDRFSAERLKGVDSTLKIQPAELGDSAVYLCASSQGSAMNTEAFFGQGTRLTVV.

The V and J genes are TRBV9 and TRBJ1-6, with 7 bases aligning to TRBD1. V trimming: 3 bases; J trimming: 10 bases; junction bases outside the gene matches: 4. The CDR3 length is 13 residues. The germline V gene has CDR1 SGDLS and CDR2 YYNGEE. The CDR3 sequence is CASSATGESPLHF. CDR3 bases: TGTGCCAGCAGCGCCACAGGGGAATCACCCCTCCACTTT.

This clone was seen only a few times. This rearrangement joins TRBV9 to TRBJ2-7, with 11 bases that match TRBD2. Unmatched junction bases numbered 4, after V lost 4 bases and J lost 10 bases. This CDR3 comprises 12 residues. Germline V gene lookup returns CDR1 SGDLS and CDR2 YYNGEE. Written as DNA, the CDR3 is TGTGCCAGCAGCCAACTAGCGGGGGAACAGTACTTC. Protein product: CASSQLAGEQYF.

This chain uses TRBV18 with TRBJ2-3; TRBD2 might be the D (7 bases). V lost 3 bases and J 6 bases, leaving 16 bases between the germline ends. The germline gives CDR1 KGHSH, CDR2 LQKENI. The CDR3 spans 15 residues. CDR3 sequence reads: CASSPWSAGADTQYF. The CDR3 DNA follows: TGTGCCAGCTCACCGTGGTCCGCGGGGGCGGATACGCAGTATTTT.

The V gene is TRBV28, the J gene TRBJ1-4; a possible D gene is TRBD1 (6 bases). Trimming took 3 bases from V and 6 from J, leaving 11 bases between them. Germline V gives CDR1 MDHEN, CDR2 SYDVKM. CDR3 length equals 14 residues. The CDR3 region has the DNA TGTGCCAGCAGTTTTACAGGGAGTGATGAAAAACTGTTTTTT. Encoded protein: CASSFTGSDEKLFF.

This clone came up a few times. In nucleotides, the CDR3 is TGTGCCAGCAGTTACGAGCCCCTGGAATCACCCCTCCACTTT. It encodes CASSYEPLESPLHF. This rearrangement joins TRBV6-8 to TRBJ1-6; D uncertain. V was pared by 2 bases and J by 10 bases, with 12 bases between. Germline loops: CDR1 MNHGY, CDR2 SAAAGT. This CDR3 contains 14 residues.

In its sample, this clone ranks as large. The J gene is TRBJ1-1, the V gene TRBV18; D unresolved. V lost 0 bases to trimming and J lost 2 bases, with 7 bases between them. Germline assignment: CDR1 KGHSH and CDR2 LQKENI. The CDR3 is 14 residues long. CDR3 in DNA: TGTGCCAGCTCACCACCAGGCAGAAACACTGAAGCTTTCTTT. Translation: CASSPPGRNTEAFF. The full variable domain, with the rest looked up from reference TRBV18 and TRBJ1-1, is NAGVMQNPRHLVRRRGQEARLRCSPMKGHSHVYWYRQLPEEGLKFMVYLQKENIIDESGMPKERFSAEFPKEGPSILRIQQVVRGDSAAYFCASSPPGRNTEAFFGQGTRLTVV.

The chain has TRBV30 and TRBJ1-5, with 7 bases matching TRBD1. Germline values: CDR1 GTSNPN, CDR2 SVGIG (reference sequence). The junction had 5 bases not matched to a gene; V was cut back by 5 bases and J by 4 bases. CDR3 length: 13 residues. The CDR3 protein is CAWGGQSNQPQHF. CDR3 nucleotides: TGTGCCTGGGGGGGACAGTCTAATCAGCCCCAGCATTTT.

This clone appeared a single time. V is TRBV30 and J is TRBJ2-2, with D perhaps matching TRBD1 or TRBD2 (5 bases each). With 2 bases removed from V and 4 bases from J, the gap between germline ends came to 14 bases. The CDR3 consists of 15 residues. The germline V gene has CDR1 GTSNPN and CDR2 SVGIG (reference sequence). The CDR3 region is CAWSPGMGPTGELFF. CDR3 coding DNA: TGTGCCTGGAGTCCCGGGATGGGACCCACCGGGGAGCTGTTTTTT.

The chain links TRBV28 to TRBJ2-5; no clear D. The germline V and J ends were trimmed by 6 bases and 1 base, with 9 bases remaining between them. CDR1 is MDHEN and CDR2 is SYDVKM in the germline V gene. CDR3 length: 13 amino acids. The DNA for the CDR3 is TGTGCCAGCAGACCCCAGGTCCAAGAGACCCAGTACTTC. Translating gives CASRPQVQETQYF.

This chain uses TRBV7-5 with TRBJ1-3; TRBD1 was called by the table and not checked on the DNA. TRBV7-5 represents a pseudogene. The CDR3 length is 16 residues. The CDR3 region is CASEKTGQGNGNTIYF. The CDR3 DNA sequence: TGTGCCAGCGAGAAGACCGGACAGGGTAATGGAAACACCATATATTTT.

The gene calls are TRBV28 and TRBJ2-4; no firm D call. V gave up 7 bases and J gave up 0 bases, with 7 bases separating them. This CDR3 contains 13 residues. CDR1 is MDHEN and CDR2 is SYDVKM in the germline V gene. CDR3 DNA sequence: TGTGCCAGCATAAATTTAGCCAAAAACATTCAGTACTTC. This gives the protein CASINLAKNIQYF.

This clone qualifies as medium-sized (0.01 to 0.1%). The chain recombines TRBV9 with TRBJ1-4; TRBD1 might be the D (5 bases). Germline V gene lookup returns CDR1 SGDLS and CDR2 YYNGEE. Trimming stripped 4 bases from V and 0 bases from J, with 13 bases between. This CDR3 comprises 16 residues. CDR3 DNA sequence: TGTGCCAGCAGCAAGGGGAGGGAGGCAACTAATGAAAAACTGTTTTTT. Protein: CASSKGREATNEKLFF.

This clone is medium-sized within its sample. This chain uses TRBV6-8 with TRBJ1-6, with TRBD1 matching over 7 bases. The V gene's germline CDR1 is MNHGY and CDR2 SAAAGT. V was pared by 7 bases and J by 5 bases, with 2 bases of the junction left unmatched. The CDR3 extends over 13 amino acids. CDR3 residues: CASKGANNSPLHF. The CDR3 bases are TGTGCCAGCAAGGGGGCAAATAATTCACCCCTCCACTTT.